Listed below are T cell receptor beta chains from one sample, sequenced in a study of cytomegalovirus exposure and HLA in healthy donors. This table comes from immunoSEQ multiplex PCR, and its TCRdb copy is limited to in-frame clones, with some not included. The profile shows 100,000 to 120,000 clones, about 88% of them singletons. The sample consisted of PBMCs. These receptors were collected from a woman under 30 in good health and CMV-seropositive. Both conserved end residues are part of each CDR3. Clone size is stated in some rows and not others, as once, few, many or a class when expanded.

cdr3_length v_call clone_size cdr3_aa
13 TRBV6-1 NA CASSEMRVDGYTF
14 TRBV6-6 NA CASSYSPGGETQYF
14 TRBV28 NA CASSPGQGASPLHF
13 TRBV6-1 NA CASSETGSEKLFF
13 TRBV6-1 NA CASSEVRYNEQFF
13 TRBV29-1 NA CSVDPGWNEKLFF
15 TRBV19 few CASSINAGDYNEQFF
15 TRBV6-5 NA CASSYSGDGNQPQHF
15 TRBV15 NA CATSRGGGGAGELFF
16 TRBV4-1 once CASSQGPGVNIYEQYF
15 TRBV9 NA CASSLRGGSYNEQFF
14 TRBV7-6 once CASSWAQGETEAFF
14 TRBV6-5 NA CASSLTSGKETQYF